This TCR beta chain was profiled in a study of Ad26.COV2.S vaccination and SARS-CoV-2 variants. Study results and limitations: Vaccinees reportedly had broad spike-specific CD8+ and CD4+ T cell responses.

Specified treatment: roughly 20 received Ad26.COV2.S at low or high dose, single or two shots; about 5 received placebo; per-sample allocation not given. Day 63 after the first vaccine or placebo injection was the time point for sampling. Within Boston, the person who donated was an adult of 18-55 years. The vaccine antigen was prefusion-stabilized Wuhan SARS-CoV-2 spike. Germline CDR1 reads SGDLS; CDR2 reads YYNGEE. Between the trimmed V and J ends, which lost 4 bases and 2 bases, there was a span of 12 bases. The length of the CDR3 is 15 residues. Assay used: immunoSEQ multiplex PCR; TCRdb lists only in-frame clones, some missing. The profile covers some 340,000 clones, with just over 85% appearing a single time and roughly 1.9% taken by the ten largest. A note on this clone: Its antigen is unknown.

This clonotype originated in a person aged 18 to 65 who received the Ad26.COV2.S COVID-19 vaccine or a placebo. Sequenced here: peripheral blood, sampled in a trial of Ad26.COV2.S vaccine versus placebo. The gene calls are TRBV9 and TRBJ2-2; D call uncertain. The CDR3, as DNA: TGTGCCAGCAGCCGGAATACCCTAAACACCGGGGAGCTGTTTTTT. Its translation is CASSRNTLNTGELFF.